Described below is a single T cell receptor beta chain sequence and its context. This sample stems from a study of Ad26.COV2.S vaccination and SARS-CoV-2 variants. Profiling relied on immunoSEQ multiplex PCR, and the TCRdb table lists in-frame clones only, not all of them. Among about 680,000 clones listed, roughly 90% were seen once. Germline V CDR1 and CDR2: LNHDA, SQIVND (reference sequence). The V end lost 1 base, the J end lost 0 bases, and 6 bases lay between the germline ends. The CDR3 runs to 14 residues. The treatment here: around 19 received Ad26.COV2.S at low or high dose, single or two shots; roughly five received placebo; per-sample allocation not given. Collection of samples fell on day 63 after the first vaccine or placebo injection.

The rearrangement links TRBV19 to TRBJ2-5; no clear D gene. The source is a person between 18 and 60 years old who received the Ad26.COV2.S COVID-19 vaccine or a placebo. The sequencing here drew on peripheral blood, taken in a trial of Ad26.COV2.S vaccine versus placebo. Here the CDR3 reads CASSIGTYQETQYF. In nucleotides, the CDR3 is TGTGCCAGTAGTATAGGAACATACCAAGAGACCCAGTACTTC.